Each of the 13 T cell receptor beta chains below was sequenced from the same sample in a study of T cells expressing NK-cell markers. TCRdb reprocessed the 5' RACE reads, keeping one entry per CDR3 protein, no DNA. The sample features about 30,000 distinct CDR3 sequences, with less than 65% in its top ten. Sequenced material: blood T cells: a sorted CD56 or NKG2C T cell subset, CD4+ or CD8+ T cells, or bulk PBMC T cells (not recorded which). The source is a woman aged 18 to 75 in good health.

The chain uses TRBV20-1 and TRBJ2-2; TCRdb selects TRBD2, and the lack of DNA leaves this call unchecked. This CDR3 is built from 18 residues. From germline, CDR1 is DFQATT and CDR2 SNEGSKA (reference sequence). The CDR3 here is CSARDGTSGGADTGELFF.

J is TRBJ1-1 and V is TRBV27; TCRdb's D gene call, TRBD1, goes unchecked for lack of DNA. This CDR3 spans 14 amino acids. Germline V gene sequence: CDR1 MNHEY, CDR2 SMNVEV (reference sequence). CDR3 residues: CASSFKGKNTEAFF.

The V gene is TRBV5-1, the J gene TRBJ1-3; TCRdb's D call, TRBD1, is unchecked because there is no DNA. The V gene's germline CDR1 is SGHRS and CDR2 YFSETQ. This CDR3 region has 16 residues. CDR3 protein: CASRPGQGPSGNTIYF.

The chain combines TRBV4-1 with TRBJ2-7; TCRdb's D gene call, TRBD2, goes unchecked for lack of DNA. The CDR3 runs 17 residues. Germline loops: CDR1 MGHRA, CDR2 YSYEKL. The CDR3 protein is CASSQGSTAEGTYEQYF.

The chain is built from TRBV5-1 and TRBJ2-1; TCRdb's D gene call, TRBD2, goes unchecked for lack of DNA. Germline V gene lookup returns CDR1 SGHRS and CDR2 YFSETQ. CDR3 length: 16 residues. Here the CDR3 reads CASSDGLAGEWNEQFF.

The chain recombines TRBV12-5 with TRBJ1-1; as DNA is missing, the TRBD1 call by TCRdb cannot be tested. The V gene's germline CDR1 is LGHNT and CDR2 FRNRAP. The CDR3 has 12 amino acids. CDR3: CASGLGPAAAFF. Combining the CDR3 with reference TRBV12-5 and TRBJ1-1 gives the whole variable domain DARVTQTPRHKVTEMGQEVTMRCQPILGHNTVFWYRQTMMQGLELLAYFRNRAPLDDSGMPKDRFSAEMPDATLATLKIQPSEPRDSAVYFCASGLGPAAAFFGQGTRLTVV.

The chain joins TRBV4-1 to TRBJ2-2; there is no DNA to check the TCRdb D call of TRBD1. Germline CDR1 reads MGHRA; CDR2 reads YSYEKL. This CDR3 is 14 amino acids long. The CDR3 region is CASSQDWGAGELFF.

The CDR3 is CATSKQREGYNEQFF. This sequence joins TRBV15 and TRBJ2-1; TCRdb designates TRBD2, a call that cannot be tested without DNA. The CDR3 covers 15 residues. CDR1 is LNHNV, CDR2 YYDKDF, per germline (reference sequence). The variable domain in full, completed from reference TRBV15 and TRBJ2-1, reads DAMVIQNPRYQVTQFGKPVTLSCSQTLNHNVMYWYQQKSSQAPKLLFHYYDKDFNNEADTPDNFQSRRPNTSFCFLDIRSPGLGDTAMYLCATSKQREGYNEQFFGPGTRLTVL.

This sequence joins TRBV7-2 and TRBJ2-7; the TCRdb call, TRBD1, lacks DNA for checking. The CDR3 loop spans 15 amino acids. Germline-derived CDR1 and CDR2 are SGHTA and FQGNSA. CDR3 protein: CASSLFSGTGYEQYF. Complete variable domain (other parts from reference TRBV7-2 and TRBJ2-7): GAGVSQSPSNKVTEKGKDVELRCDPISGHTALYWYRQSLGQGLEFLIYFQGNSAPDKSGLPSDRFSAERTGGSVSTLTIQRTQQEDSAVYLCASSLFSGTGYEQYFGPGTRLTVT.

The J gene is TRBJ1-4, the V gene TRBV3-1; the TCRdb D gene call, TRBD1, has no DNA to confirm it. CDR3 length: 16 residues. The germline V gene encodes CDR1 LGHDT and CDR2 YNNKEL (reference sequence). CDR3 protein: CASAPGQAGVNEKLFF.

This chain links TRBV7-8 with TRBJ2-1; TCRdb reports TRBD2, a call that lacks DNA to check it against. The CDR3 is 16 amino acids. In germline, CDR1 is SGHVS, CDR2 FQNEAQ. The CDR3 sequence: CASSFSRGEVEGEQFF.

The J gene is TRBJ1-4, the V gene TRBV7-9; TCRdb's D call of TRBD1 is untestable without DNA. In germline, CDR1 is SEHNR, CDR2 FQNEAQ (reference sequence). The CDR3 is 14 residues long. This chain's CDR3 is CASSSRTGQEKLFF.

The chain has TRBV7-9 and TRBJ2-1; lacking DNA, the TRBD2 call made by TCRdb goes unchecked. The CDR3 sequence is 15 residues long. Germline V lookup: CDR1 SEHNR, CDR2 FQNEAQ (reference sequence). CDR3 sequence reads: CASSPSSGNYNEQFF.